This TCR beta chain was captured in a study of T cells after yellow fever vaccination. This CDR3 contains 15 residues. The V end was cut by 1 base, the J end by 4 bases, with 13 bases between. Study observations and caveats: Secondary responses were weaker yet peaked faster, day 5 versus 15.

In TCRdb, the 5' RACE reads were re-called with MiXCR into one record per CDR3 protein. The data hold around 610,000 distinct CDR3 sequences, with approximately 13% observed a single time. This clonotype was seen repeatedly, ten times or more. Antigen specificity is unknown. The starting material was PBMCs, obtained on the day of the yellow fever booster vaccination. The source of this sequence is a man in his thirties or forties who received the YFV17D yellow fever vaccine. This chain uses TRBV12-3 or TRBV12-4 with TRBJ1-1; D possibly corresponds to TRBD1 (6 bases). CDR3: CASSLGGGGSTEAFF. The CDR3 coding sequence is TGTGCCAGCAGTTTAGGGGGGGGCGGGAGCACTGAAGCTTTCTTT.